The clone carrying this TCR beta chain has more than one count but fewer than ten. Antigen unknown. This specimen comes from a study of blood T cells in healthy people across ages. The overall study: There was about one barcoded beta molecule captured by template switching per two T cells.

The study's findings and limits: Donors of long life had a larger count of naive CD4+ cells and greater diversity than aged donors. When one million T cells were used, diversity estimates were thought to be underestimates.

Next came a second PCR, run for about 6 to 11 cycles, which used a sample-barcoded 5' primer along with a J-beta primer mix. A single record per CDR3 protein comes from TCRdb applying MiXCR to the 5' RACE reads. The repertoire holds fewer than 2,000,000 distinct CDR3 sequences, almost 35% seen once, with approximately 11% in the top ten. The receptor's source is a woman in her thirties in good health. Material: blood.

The chain's CDR3 is CASSFKQFTDTQYF. Here the CDR3 DNA reads TGCGCCAGCAGCTTCAAACAGTTCACAGATACGCAGTATTTT. The V gene is TRBV5-1, the J gene TRBJ2-3; unclear D gene. There are 14 residues in the CDR3. Germline CDR1 and CDR2: SGHRS and YFSETQ. Deletions cut 2 bases from V and 2 bases from J, with 9 bases between.